This TCR beta chain was documented in a study of blood T cell repertoires in COVID-19. For the study at large: There were acute and convalescent COVID-19 samples, and they came from the United States, Italy and Spain. Nucleic acid was either cDNA or gDNA, and it came from T cells, B-cell-depleted T cells, or PBMCs.

The CDR3 consists of 15 residues. Germline values: CDR1 SGHRS, CDR2 YFSETQ. Trimming removed 0 bases from V and 5 bases from J; junction bases left unmatched: 3. Patients of the Seattle cohort, enrolled during active infection, were followed longitudinally. As handled by the study authors: Amplifying reference gene primers gave estimates of nucleated cell counts. The table came from immunoSEQ multiplex PCR; TCRdb's copy has only in-frame clones and leaves some out. That table furnishes V, J and clone size, whereas the DNA furnished D and trimming. The table lists hundreds of thousands of clones, approximately 87% of them singletons.

This chain connects TRBV5-1 to TRBJ2-1, with 9 bases aligning to TRBD2. The receptor was isolated from a woman aged 60-75 years with COVID-19, enrolled during active disease. The sequencing input was peripheral blood. DNA for the CDR3: TGCGCCAGCAGCTTGGCGGCGGGGGGGAACAATGAGCAGTTCTTC. Translating gives CASSLAAGGNNEQFF.